Detailed here is one TCR beta chain. Its antigen is unidentified. TCRdb called clones again from the PCR reads with MiXCR. Among around 50,000 clones, roughly 30% were seen once, and the ten largest hold around a sixth. The data were taken from a study of metastatic and nonmetastatic thyroid tumors. About the study: Repertoire comparison spanned blood and tumor or nodule tissue of malignant and benign thyroid patients. Whole-study findings and limits: Benign nodules reportedly had significantly lower TCR beta diversity than malignant thyroid tumors in blood and tumor.

The length of the CDR3 is 16 residues. In germline, CDR1 is SGHVS, CDR2 FQNEAQ. The junction had 10 bases not matched to a gene; V was cut back by 3 bases and J by 4 bases. No treatment of any kind had been given to any patient before thyroid surgery. The TCR sequence derives from a female donor with papillary thyroid cancer or a benign thyroid nodule (not recorded which). Some clones in this sample may be carry-over from other donors' samples. The specimen sequenced was blood. This chain uses TRBV7-8 with TRBJ2-7; 9 bases are a match to TRBD2. CDR3 loop: CASSFGGRAAPYEQYF. CDR3 sequence (DNA): TGTGCCAGCAGCTTTGGCGGGAGGGCCGCCCCTTACGAGCAGTACTTC.